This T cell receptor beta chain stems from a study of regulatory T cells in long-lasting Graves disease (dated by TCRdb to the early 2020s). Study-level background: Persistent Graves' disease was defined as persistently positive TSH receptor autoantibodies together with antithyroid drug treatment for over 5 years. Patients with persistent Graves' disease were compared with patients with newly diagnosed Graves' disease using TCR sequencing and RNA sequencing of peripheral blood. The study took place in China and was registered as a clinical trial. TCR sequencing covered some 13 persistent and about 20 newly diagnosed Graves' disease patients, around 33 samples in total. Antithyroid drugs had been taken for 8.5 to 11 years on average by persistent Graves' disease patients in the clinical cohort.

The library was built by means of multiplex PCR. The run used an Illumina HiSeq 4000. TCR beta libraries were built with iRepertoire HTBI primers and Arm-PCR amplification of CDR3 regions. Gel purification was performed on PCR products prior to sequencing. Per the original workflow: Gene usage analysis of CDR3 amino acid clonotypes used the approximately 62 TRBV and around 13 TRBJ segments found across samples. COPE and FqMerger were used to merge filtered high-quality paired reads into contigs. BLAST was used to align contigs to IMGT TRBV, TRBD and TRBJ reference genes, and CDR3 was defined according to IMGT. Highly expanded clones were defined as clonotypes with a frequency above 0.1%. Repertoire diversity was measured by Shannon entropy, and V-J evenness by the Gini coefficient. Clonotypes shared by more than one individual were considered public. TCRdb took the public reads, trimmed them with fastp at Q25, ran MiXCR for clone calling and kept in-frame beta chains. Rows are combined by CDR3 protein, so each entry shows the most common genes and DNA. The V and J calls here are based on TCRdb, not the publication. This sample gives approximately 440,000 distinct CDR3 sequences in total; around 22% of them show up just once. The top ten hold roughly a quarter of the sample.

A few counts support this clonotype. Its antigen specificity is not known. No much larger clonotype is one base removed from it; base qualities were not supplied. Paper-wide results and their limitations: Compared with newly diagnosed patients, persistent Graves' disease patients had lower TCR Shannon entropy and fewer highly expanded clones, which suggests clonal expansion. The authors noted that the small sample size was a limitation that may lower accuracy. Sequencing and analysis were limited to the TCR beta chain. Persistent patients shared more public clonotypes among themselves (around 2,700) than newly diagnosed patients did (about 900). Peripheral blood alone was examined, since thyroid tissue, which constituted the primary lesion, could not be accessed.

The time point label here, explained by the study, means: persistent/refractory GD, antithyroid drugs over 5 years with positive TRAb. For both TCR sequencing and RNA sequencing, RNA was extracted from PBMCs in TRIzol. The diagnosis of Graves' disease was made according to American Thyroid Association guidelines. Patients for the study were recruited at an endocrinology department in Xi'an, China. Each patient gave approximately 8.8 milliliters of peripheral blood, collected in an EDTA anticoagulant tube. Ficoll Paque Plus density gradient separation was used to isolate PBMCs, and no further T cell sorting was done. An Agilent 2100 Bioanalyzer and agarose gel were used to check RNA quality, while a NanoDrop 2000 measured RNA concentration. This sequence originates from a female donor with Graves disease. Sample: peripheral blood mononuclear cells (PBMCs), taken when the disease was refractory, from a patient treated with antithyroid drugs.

The DNA sequence follows: TGCAGTGCCTCGGGACTAGAGCGAGAGACCCAGTACTTC. Translated, this gives CSASGLERETQYF. This sequence uses TRBV20-1 and TRBJ2-5; 8 central nucleotides agree with TRBD2. Looking up the germline V gene (reference sequence) yields CDR1 DFQATT and CDR2 SNEGSKA. The CDR3, from cysteine to phenylalanine, totals 13 residues. The sequence is cut down to CDR3 DNA, 39 bases in frame from base 1. Trimming removed 6 bases from V and 4 bases from J; the gene matches leave 7 bases unexplained.